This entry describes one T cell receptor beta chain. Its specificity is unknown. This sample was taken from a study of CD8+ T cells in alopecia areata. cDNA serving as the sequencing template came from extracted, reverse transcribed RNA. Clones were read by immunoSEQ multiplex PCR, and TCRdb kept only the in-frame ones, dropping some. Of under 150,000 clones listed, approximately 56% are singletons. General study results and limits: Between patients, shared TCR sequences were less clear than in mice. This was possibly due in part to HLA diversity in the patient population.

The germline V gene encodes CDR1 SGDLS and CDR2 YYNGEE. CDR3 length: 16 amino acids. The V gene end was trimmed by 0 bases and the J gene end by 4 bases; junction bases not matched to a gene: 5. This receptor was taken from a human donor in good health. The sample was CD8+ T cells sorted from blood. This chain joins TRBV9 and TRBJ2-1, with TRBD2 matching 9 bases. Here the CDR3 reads CASSVVPAGGYNEQFF. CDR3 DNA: TGTGCCAGCAGCGTAGTTCCTGCGGGAGGGTACAATGAGCAGTTCTTC.